This T cell receptor (beta chain) comes out of a study of early T cells in non-severe SARS-CoV-2 infection. At the level of the study: The study sequenced bulk RNA from unsorted whole blood, with chains unpaired.

CDR1 is LGHDT, CDR2 YNNKEL, per germline (reference sequence). The CDR3 consists of 15 residues. The junction had 5 bases not matched to a gene; V was cut back by 3 bases and J by 2 bases. General study findings and limits: Reliance on VDJdb matching favored anti-spike CD8 responses; private and CD4 specificities were missed.

Many counts were recorded for this clonotype. What it binds is unknown. In the library, individual cDNA molecules carried attached unique molecular identifiers. TCRdb used MiXCR to reprocess the 5' RACE reads, holding one entry per CDR3 protein. The data hold over 25,000 distinct CDR3 sequences, with around 7% observed a single time. The chain combines TRBV3-1 with TRBJ2-7, with TRBD2 matching 9 bases. The sample taken for sequencing was whole blood. The clonotype was recovered from an adult who was a healthcare worker with PCR-confirmed SARS-CoV-2 infection or an uninfected control (not recorded which). The CDR3 DNA reads TGTGCCAGCAGCCATACTGCTAGCGGGACCTACGAGCAGTACTTC. This sequence encodes CASSHTASGTYEQYF.